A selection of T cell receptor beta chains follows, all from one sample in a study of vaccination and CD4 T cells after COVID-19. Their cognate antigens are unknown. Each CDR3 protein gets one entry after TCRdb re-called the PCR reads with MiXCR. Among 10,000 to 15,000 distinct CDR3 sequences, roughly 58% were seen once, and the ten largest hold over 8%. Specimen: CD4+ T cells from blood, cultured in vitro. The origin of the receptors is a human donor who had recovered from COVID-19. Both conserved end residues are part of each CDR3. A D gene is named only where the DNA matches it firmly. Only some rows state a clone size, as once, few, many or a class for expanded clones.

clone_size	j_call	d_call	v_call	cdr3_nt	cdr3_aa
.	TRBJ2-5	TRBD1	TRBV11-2	TGTGCCAGCAGCTTTCCGGGACAGTTGGAGACCCAGTACTTC	CASSFPGQLETQYF
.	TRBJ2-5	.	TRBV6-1	TGTGCCAGCAGTGCTTTTGGGGAGACCCAGTACTTC	CASSAFGETQYF
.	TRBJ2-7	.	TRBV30	TGTGCCTGGAGTGTAAGGGTAGGGTACGAGCAGTACTTC	CAWSVRVGYEQYF
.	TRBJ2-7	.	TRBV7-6	TGTGCCAGCAGCTTAGAGCTGGCTTGGTCGATCTCCTACGAGCAGTACTTC	CASSLELAWSISYEQYF
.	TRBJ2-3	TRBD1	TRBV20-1	TGCAGTGCTAGCCGGGACAGTAATAGGGGCACAGATACGCAGTATTTT	CSASRDSNRGTDTQYF
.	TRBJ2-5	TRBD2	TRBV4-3	TGCGCCAGCAGCCAGGGACTAGCGGGAGGGCCGGTTCAAGAGACCCAGTACTTC	CASSQGLAGGPVQETQYF
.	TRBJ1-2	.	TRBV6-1	TGTGCCAGCAGGCCCCCGGGAACCTATGGCTACACCTTC	CASRPPGTYGYTF
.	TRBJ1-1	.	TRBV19	TGTGCCAGTACAGGGCGGGGTCCTGAAGCTTTCTTT	CASTGRGPEAFF
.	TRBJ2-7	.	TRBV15	TGTGCCACCAGCAGCACCCACGGAGGCGTCTACGAGCAGTACTTC	CATSSTHGGVYEQYF
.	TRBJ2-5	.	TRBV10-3	TGTGCCATCAGTGGGGCGGGGGCCCAAGAGACCCAGTACTTC	CAISGAGAQETQYF
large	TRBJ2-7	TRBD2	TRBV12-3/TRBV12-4	TGTGCCACCGCCACCGGGACTAGCGGGGGGCCTAGCTCCTACGAGCAGTACTTC	CATATGTSGGPSSYEQYF
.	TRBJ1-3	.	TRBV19	TGTGCCAGTACAAGCAGGGTTGGCACCATATATTTT	CASTSRVGTIYF
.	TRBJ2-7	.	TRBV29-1	TGCAGCGTTGTAGTCAGGTCCTCCTACGAGCAGTACTTC	CSVVVRSSYEQYF
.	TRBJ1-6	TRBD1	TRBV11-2	TGTGCCAGCAGCTTAAGAACAGGGGGCTATAATTCACCCCTCCACTTT	CASSLRTGGYNSPLHF
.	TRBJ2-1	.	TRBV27	TGTGCCAGCAGTTCCTCCTGGGTGCGCTACAATGAGCAGTTCTTC	CASSSSWVRYNEQFF
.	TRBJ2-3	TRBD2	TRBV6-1	TGTGCCAGCAGTGGAACTAGCGGGGGGTCTACGCAGTATTTT	CASSGTSGGSTQYF